What follows describes a single T cell receptor (beta chain). Primers: 60 Vbeta forward and 13 Jbeta reverse. Method: immunoSEQ multiplex PCR; TCRdb's copy keeps in-frame clones and lacks some. In the table there are roughly 100,000 clones, less than 80% of which are singletons. This sample is drawn from a study of cytomegalovirus exposure and HLA in healthy donors. The CDR3 is made up of 12 amino acids. Germline CDR1 is WSHSY and CDR2 is SAAADI. The receptor's source is a man in his forties in good health and CMV-seronegative. V gene TRBV10-2 combines with J gene TRBJ2-5; TRBD2 matches at 7 bases. The closer fit of TRBJ2-7 to the DNA end suggests the J call may be wrong. The material sequenced was PBMCs. CDR3 DNA sequence: TGCGCCAGCAGCCCTAGCGGTTACGAGCAGTACTTC. Translated, it gives CASSPSGYEQYF.